These 29 T cell receptor beta chains came from one sample sequenced in a study of cytomegalovirus exposure and HLA in healthy donors. The PCR used 60 Vbeta and 13 Jbeta primers. Assay: immunoSEQ multiplex PCR; the TCRdb copy retains only in-frame clones and omits some. The sample has 150,000 to 200,000 clones; about 70% are singletons. Material for sequencing was PBMCs. The receptors were sampled from a woman aged 35 to 49 in good health and CMV-seropositive.

This rearrangement joins TRBV7-9 to TRBJ1-1; a weak D match, TRBD1 (6 bases). Between the trimmed V and J ends, which lost 8 bases and 7 bases, there was a span of 20 bases. The germline gives CDR1 SEHNR, CDR2 FQNEAQ (reference sequence). The CDR3 runs to 14 residues. Here the CDR3 DNA reads TGTGCCAGCGTCCTACAGGGTTCGATCGGTGAAGCTTTCTTT. The encoded protein is CASVLQGSIGEAFF.

The chain couples TRBV7-3 to TRBJ2-2; 10 bases are shared with TRBD2. Germline CDR1 and CDR2: SGHTA and FQGTGA. V was clipped by 5 bases and J by 7 bases; unmatched bases: 10. This CDR3 comprises 16 residues. CDR3 protein: CASSPQSGRAGGELFF. CDR3 nucleotide sequence: TGTGCCAGCAGCCCCCAGAGCGGGAGGGCCGGCGGGGAGCTGTTTTTT.

This chain uses TRBV7-2 with TRBJ2-7, with 8 bases identical to TRBD2. From germline, CDR1 is SGHTA and CDR2 FQGNSA. V was clipped by 2 bases and J by 4 bases; unmatched bases: 4. The length of the CDR3 is 14 residues. CDR3 residues: CASSLWAGGYEQYF. The CDR3 DNA reads as TGTGCCAGCAGCTTATGGGCGGGGGGATACGAGCAGTACTTC.

The rearrangement uses TRBV7-6 and TRBJ2-2, with D perhaps matching TRBD2 (5 bases). This CDR3 contains 16 residues. The V end was cut by 4 bases, the J end by 1 base, with 13 bases between. Germline assignment: CDR1 SGHVS and CDR2 FNYEAQ. The CDR3, as DNA: TGTGCCAGCAGCTCGCGGGTAGGCGGGAACACCGGGGAGCTGTTTTTT. Translation gives CASSSRVGGNTGELFF.

CDR3 sequence: CASSLYSNYGYTF. In DNA form, the CDR3 reads TGTGCCAGCAGTTTATACAGTAACTATGGCTACACCTTC. This sequence joins TRBV6-5 and TRBJ1-2; no firm D call. The V gene's germline CDR1 is MNHEY and CDR2 SVGAGI. With 4 bases removed from V and 1 base from J, the gap between germline ends came to 7 bases. The CDR3 contains 13 residues.

The genes are TRBV5-1 and TRBJ2-5, with 9 positions matching TRBD1. V trimming: 2 bases; J trimming: 4 bases; junction bases outside the gene matches: 6. The germline gives CDR1 SGHRS, CDR2 YFSETQ. The CDR3 sequence is 15 residues long. Here the CDR3 reads CASSFQGQGTETQYF. The CDR3 DNA reads as TGCGCCAGCAGCTTCCAGGGACAGGGTACAGAGACCCAGTACTTC.

This rearrangement joins TRBV6-5 to TRBJ2-1; 9 nucleotides agree with TRBD2. There are 14 residues in the CDR3. Germline CDR1 MNHEY, CDR2 SVGAGI. The V and J ends lost 4 bases and 6 bases, in that order; junction bases with no gene match: 4. The chain's CDR3 is CASSLAGASNEQFF. CDR3 sequence (DNA): TGTGCCAGCAGTTTAGCGGGAGCTAGCAATGAGCAGTTCTTC.

The chain links TRBV7-2 to TRBJ2-3; TRBD1 might be the D (5 bases). The CDR3 has 14 amino acids. Germline loops: CDR1 SGHTA, CDR2 FQGNSA. V shed 5 bases and J shed 6 bases, with 15 bases lying between them. DNA for the CDR3: TGTGCCAGCAGCCCACAAAGGGGCCTGGATACGCAGTATTTT. This sequence encodes CASSPQRGLDTQYF.

The gene calls are TRBV6-1 and TRBJ2-7, with 7 positions matching TRBD1. V lost 1 base to trimming and J lost 5 bases; unmatched junction nucleotides: 11. Germline V CDR1 and CDR2: MNHNS, SASEGT. This CDR3 spans 16 amino acids. The CDR3 nucleotides are TGTGCCAGCAGTGAAGGGCCGGGACAGCCCCCCAACGAGCAGTACTTC. Translation gives CASSEGPGQPPNEQYF.

V is TRBV28 and J is TRBJ1-2, with a possible D match to TRBD1 (5 bases). CDR3 length: 13 residues. Trimming stripped 3 bases from V and 5 bases from J, with 10 bases between. In germline, CDR1 is MDHEN, CDR2 SYDVKM. The CDR3 spells CASSLAQEYGYTF. Written as DNA, the CDR3 is TGTGCCAGCAGTTTGGCACAGGAATATGGCTACACCTTC.

This clone is a singleton in its sample. The chain uses TRBV9 and TRBJ2-1; weak D call: TRBD2 (5 bases). Germline values: CDR1 SGDLS, CDR2 YYNGEE. V lost 2 bases to trimming and J lost 4 bases, with 19 bases between them. This CDR3 is built from 17 residues. The CDR3 sequence: CASSVGPRASIYNEQFF. The CDR3 nucleotides read TGTGCCAGCAGCGTTGGACCGAGGGCCTCAATTTACAATGAGCAGTTCTTC.

This chain connects TRBV7-2 to TRBJ1-3; no firm D call. Germline lookup yields CDR1 SGHTA and CDR2 FQGNSA. This CDR3 is 15 amino acids long. With 5 bases removed from V and 4 bases from J, the gap between germline ends came to 15 bases. CDR3 sequence: CASSLYMVLGNTIYF. CDR3 bases: TGTGCCAGCAGCCTTTACATGGTTTTAGGAAACACCATATATTTT.

The V and J genes are TRBV19 and TRBJ2-5; TRBD1 is a possible D gene (6 bases). Germline-derived CDR1 and CDR2 are LNHDA and SQIVND (reference sequence). V was pared by 6 bases and J by 11 bases, with 25 bases between. There are 15 residues in the CDR3. CDR3 sequence reads: CASSSSAGAGWEQYF. In nucleotides, the CDR3 is TGTGCCAGTAGCTCCTCAGCAGGGGCCGGTTGGGAGCAGTACTTC.

This clone showed up just once. The V call is TRBV29-1, the J call TRBJ2-3, with a tentative D call TRBD2 (7 bases). CDR3 length: 14 residues. V gave up 8 bases and J gave up 6 bases, with 21 bases separating them. The germline CDR1 and CDR2 sequences are SQVTM and ANQGSEA. CDR3 protein: CSLKGEGHTDTQYF. CDR3 bases: TGCAGCCTCAAGGGGGAGGGGCACACGGATACGCAGTATTTT.

The chain couples TRBV27 to TRBJ1-1, with D uncertain. The CDR3 sequence is 13 residues long. V lost 5 bases, J lost 10 bases, and 17 bases lay in between. Germline values: CDR1 MNHEY, CDR2 SMNVEV (reference sequence). CDR3 DNA: TGTGCCAGCAGTCAGACACCTCTCTTAGGAGCTTTCTTT. The encoded protein is CASSQTPLLGAFF.

This rearrangement joins TRBV28 to TRBJ1-3; TRBD1 agrees at 12 bases. The CDR3 is made up of 16 amino acids. The junction had 9 bases not matched to a gene; V was cut back by 4 bases and J by 8 bases. Germline V lookup: CDR1 MDHEN, CDR2 SYDVKM. The CDR3 spells CASSSPGTGGDDTIYF. The DNA of the CDR3 is TGTGCCAGCAGTTCGCCAGGGACAGGGGGCGATGACACCATATATTTT.

The V and J genes are TRBV28 and TRBJ2-5; D remains ambiguous. The closer fit of TRBJ2-7 to the DNA end suggests the J call may be wrong. The CDR3 totals 11 residues. CDR1 MDHEN and CDR2 SYDVKM come from the germline V gene. The CDR3 protein is CASSFSHEQYF. The CDR3, as DNA: TGTGCCAGCAGTTTTTCCCACGAGCAGTACTTC.

The V gene is TRBV5-6, the J gene TRBJ1-2, with a possible D match to TRBD1 (5 bases). The CDR3 spans 14 residues. V lost 0 bases to trimming and J lost 8 bases, with 14 bases between them. Germline V gene sequence: CDR1 SGHDT, CDR2 YYEEEE. This chain's CDR3 is CASSLDTRRGGYTF. For the CDR3, the DNA is TGTGCCAGCAGCTTGGACACTCGGAGGGGAGGCTACACCTTC. Looking up the rest from reference TRBV5-6 and TRBJ1-2 gives the full variable domain: DAGVTQSPTHLIKTRGQQVTLRCSPKSGHDTVSWYQQALGQGPQFIFQYYEEEERQRGNFPDRFSGHQFPNYSSELNVNALLLGDSALYLCASSLDTRRGGYTFGSGTRLTVV.

The V gene is TRBV5-4, the J gene TRBJ2-7; 9 bases are shared with TRBD1. This CDR3 is built from 13 residues. Germline V gene sequence: CDR1 SGHNT, CDR2 YYREEE (reference sequence). With V trimmed by 4 bases and J by 2 bases, 1 base remained unmatched. CDR3 nucleotides: TGTGCCAGCAGCCGGACAGGGGCCTACGAGCAGTACTTC. Its translation is CASSRTGAYEQYF.

The J gene is TRBJ1-5, the V gene TRBV27, with 9 bases lining up with TRBD1. Germline V gives CDR1 MNHEY, CDR2 SMNVEV (reference sequence). The junction had 7 bases not matched to a gene; V was cut back by 6 bases and J by 4 bases. This CDR3 comprises 15 residues. Here the CDR3 DNA reads TGTGCCAGCAGAGACAGGGGGGGGACGAATCAGCCCCAGCATTTT. Translating it yields CASRDRGGTNQPQHF.

The chain has TRBV28 and TRBJ1-1; no firm D call. There are 11 residues in the CDR3. Trimming removed 7 bases from V and 9 bases from J, with 12 bases in between. Per germline, CDR1 MDHEN and CDR2 SYDVKM. The CDR3 here is CASTLGGQAFF. CDR3 bases: TGTGCCAGCACCCTCGGAGGGCAAGCTTTCTTT.

This clone was observed a handful of times. The genes are TRBV19 and TRBJ1-1, with D hard to call. V was cut by 4 bases and J by 4 bases, with 10 bases left in between. CDR3 length: 13 amino acids. Germline CDR1 is LNHDA and CDR2 is SQIVND (reference sequence). CDR3 loop: CASSTSRGTEAFF. The CDR3 coding sequence is TGTGCCAGTAGTACCTCTCGGGGCACTGAAGCTTTCTTT.

This clone appeared a few times. The chain links TRBV9 to TRBJ2-2; tentatively, D is TRBD2 (6 bases). This CDR3 comprises 17 residues. Germline V gives CDR1 SGDLS, CDR2 YYNGEE. Trimming shortened V by 3 bases and J by 1 base, and 16 bases separated the two germline ends. CDR3: CASSALIGGVNTGELFF. In nucleotides, the CDR3 is TGTGCCAGCAGCGCTTTAATTGGCGGGGTGAACACCGGGGAGCTGTTTTTT.

The gene calls are TRBV7-3 and TRBJ2-3; a possible D gene is TRBD2 (5 bases). Germline-derived CDR1 and CDR2 are SGHTA and FQGTGA. The CDR3 runs to 13 residues. Trimming shortened V by 5 bases and J by 4 bases, and 10 bases separated the two germline ends. The CDR3 protein is CASSAGLPDTQYF. In DNA form, the CDR3 reads TGTGCCAGCAGCGCCGGACTCCCAGATACGCAGTATTTT. The full variable domain, in which reference TRBV7-3 and TRBJ2-3 provide the parts outside the CDR3, is GAGVSQTPSNKVTEKGKYVELRCDPISGHTALYWYRQSLGQGPEFLIYFQGTGAADDSGLPNDRFFAVRPEGSVSTLKIQRTERGDSAVYLCASSAGLPDTQYFGPGTRLTVL.

The rearrangement joins TRBV7-2 to TRBJ2-1, with a tentative D call TRBD2 (6 bases). The CDR3 is made up of 15 amino acids. The germline V and J ends were trimmed by 4 bases and 2 bases, with 12 bases remaining between them. Germline CDR1 reads SGHTA; CDR2 reads FQGNSA. The CDR3 nucleotides read TGTGCCAGCAGCTCGAGCGGGCCCGCCTACAATGAGCAGTTCTTC. Encoded protein: CASSSSGPAYNEQFF.

This clone was detected only a few times. This chain joins TRBV2 and TRBJ2-5, with 8 bases aligning to TRBD2. The CDR3 contains 14 residues. J was trimmed by 5 bases and V by 5 bases; bases with no gene match: 7. CDR1 SNHLY and CDR2 FYNNEI come from the germline V gene. In nucleotides, the CDR3 is TGTGCCAGCAGTTATACGACTAGCGCGGAGACCCAGTACTTC. Residues: CASSYTTSAETQYF.

This clone was seen once. CDR3 bases: TGTGCCAGCAGCCAAACAGGCCTGAGGGAGACCCAGTACTTC. Protein: CASSQTGLRETQYF. This chain joins TRBV28 and TRBJ2-5, with D perhaps matching TRBD1 (5 bases). This CDR3 contains 14 residues. The V end lost 6 bases, the J end lost 5 bases, and 16 bases lay between the germline ends. Germline assignment: CDR1 MDHEN and CDR2 SYDVKM.

The rearrangement uses TRBV4-1 and TRBJ2-7; 8 bases are shared with TRBD2. After removal of 0 bases from V and 6 bases from J, the junction contained 7 bases not matched to a gene. CDR1 MGHRA and CDR2 YSYEKL come from the germline V gene. This CDR3 is built from 15 residues. In DNA form, the CDR3 reads TGCGCCAGCAGCCAAGAGGAAAGCGGGGGATCCGAGCAGTACTTC. This encodes CASSQEESGGSEQYF.

The rearrangement uses TRBV4-3 and TRBJ2-2; 7 bases are shared with TRBD1. The CDR3 spans 14 residues. Per the germline V gene, CDR1 is LGHNA and CDR2 is YSLEER. J was trimmed by 6 bases and V by 0 bases; bases with no gene match: 1. CDR3 coding DNA: TGCGCCAGCAGCCAAGATGGGACAGCCGGGGAGCTGTTTTTT. Protein product: CASSQDGTAGELFF.